These 22 T cell receptor beta chains originate from one sample sequenced in a study of spatial heterogeneity in lung cancer. MiXCR, run by TCRdb on the 5' RACE reads, gives a single entry per CDR3 protein. The sample has 2,500 or so distinct CDR3 sequences, under 7% seen once. Study-level points and caveats: Intratumoral expanded alpha and beta TCR counts were found to track tumor mutation counts.

Stated time point: sample taken at primary tumor resection. Antigens for these TCRs are unknown. The material was lung tumor tissue, obtained at surgery. These receptors were taken from a male donor with early-stage non-small cell lung cancer.

By sample share, this clonotype is medium-sized. A library made for alpha chains picked up this beta chain off target, so its size means little. The J gene is TRBJ1-1, the V gene TRBV7-2, with D perhaps TRBD1 (5 bases). The length of the CDR3 is 14 residues. V was shortened by 2 bases and J by 4 bases, with 11 bases between the two germline ends. Germline V lookup: CDR1 SGHTA, CDR2 FQGNSA. The chain's CDR3 is CASSLKGSGTEAFF. Written as DNA, the CDR3 is TGTGCCAGCAGCTTAAAGGGGTCGGGCACTGAAGCTTTCTTT.

This clonotype was seen more than once but under ten times. The size of this beta chain means little, since it is a stray read in a library made for alpha chains. The chain couples TRBV20-1 to TRBJ2-1, with 8 bases fitting TRBD1. The CDR3 runs to 11 residues. CDR1 is DFQATT and CDR2 is SNEGSKA in the germline V gene (reference sequence). With 5 bases clipped from V and 7 bases from J, the junction kept 1 base outside the gene matches. CDR3: CSAGQGNEQFF. The CDR3 DNA is TGCAGTGCTGGACAGGGAAATGAGCAGTTCTTC.

This clonotype is medium-sized. The library was built for alpha chains, so this beta chain is an off-target read and its size means little. The V gene is TRBV19, the J gene TRBJ1-3; the D is unclear. Germline lookup yields CDR1 LNHDA and CDR2 SQIVND (reference sequence). The CDR3 length is 16 residues. V was cut by 2 bases and J by 0 bases, with 11 bases left in between. CDR3 region: CASSIRRTRSGNTIYF. CDR3 bases: TGTGCCAGTAGTATAAGGAGGACGCGCTCTGGAAACACCATATATTTT.

By share, this clonotype ranks as medium-sized. This beta chain turned up in a library designed for alpha chains; as an off-target read, its abundance says little. The chain uses TRBV5-4 and TRBJ2-1, with D tentatively TRBD2 (6 bases). Trimming removed 3 bases at V and 2 bases at J, with 12 bases between. The CDR3 loop spans 15 amino acids. CDR1 and CDR2 (germline): SGHNT, YYREEE (reference sequence). The CDR3, as DNA: TGTGCCAGCAGCTCTAGCGTCACGACCTACAATGAGCAGTTCTTC. The encoded protein is CASSSSVTTYNEQFF.

This clonotype is categorized as medium-sized (0.01 to 0.1%). This beta chain slipped into a library made for alpha chains as a stray read, so its size is not meaningful. This rearrangement joins TRBV20-1 to TRBJ2-6, with a possible D match to TRBD2 (5 bases). The germline V and J ends were trimmed by 0 bases and 1 base, with 13 bases remaining between them. Germline V lookup: CDR1 DFQATT, CDR2 SNEGSKA (reference sequence). The CDR3 is 17 amino acids. The CDR3 protein is CSARERALASGANVLTF. CDR3 bases: TGCAGTGCTAGAGAGCGGGCCCTGGCATCTGGGGCCAACGTCCTGACTTTC.

This clonotype is large by share. For a library built for alpha chains, this beta chain is a stray read; little rests on its size. The V and J genes are TRBV20-1 and TRBJ2-7, with D possibly being TRBD2 (6 bases). The CDR3 runs to 14 residues. The V end lost 2 bases, the J end lost 5 bases, and 16 bases lay between the germline ends. Germline V gives CDR1 DFQATT, CDR2 SNEGSKA (reference sequence). The CDR3 DNA reads as TGCAGTGCTAGACGGCTAGCGAAAGAGGACGAGCAGTACTTC. Its translation: CSARRLAKEDEQYF.

This clonotype was counted at least ten times. The library was built for alpha chains, so this beta chain is an off-target read and its size means little. V gene TRBV20-1 combines with J gene TRBJ1-3; 10 bases map to TRBD1. CDR1 is DFQATT, CDR2 SNEGSKA, per germline (reference sequence). This CDR3 is built from 13 residues. Germline trimming cut 6 bases from V and 8 bases from J; bases unmatched to any gene: 7. CDR3 nucleotide sequence: TGCAGTGCAGGGGGACAGGGGAGGCACACCATATATTTT. Translating gives CSAGGQGRHTIYF.

Sample share makes this clonotype medium-sized. For a library built for alpha chains, this beta chain is a stray read; little rests on its size. This chain uses TRBV20-1 with TRBJ1-5; D not certain. V was clipped by 3 bases and J by 2 bases, with 14 bases between them. CDR1 and CDR2 from the germline V gene are DFQATT and SNEGSKA (reference sequence). This CDR3 has 15 residues. CDR3 nucleotide sequence: TGCAGTGCTAGCGGGTCTGGCGGCGGCAATCAGCCCCAGCATTTT. It encodes CSASGSGGGNQPQHF.

Many counts were recorded for this clonotype. Because the library targeted alpha chains, this beta chain is an off-target read whose size means little. The V and J genes are TRBV18 and TRBJ2-5; D perhaps matches TRBD2 (6 bases). Looked up from germline, CDR1 is KGHSH and CDR2 is LQKENI. The V end lost 4 bases, the J end lost 0 bases, and 12 bases lay between the germline ends. The CDR3 is 15 amino acids. CDR3 in amino acids: CASSLGLAYQETQYF. CDR3 in DNA: TGTGCCAGCTCACTGGGACTGGCGTACCAAGAGACCCAGTACTTC.

Details on this clonotype: Because the library targeted alpha chains, this beta chain is an off-target read whose size means little. V usage is TRBV12-3 or TRBV12-4 and J usage is TRBJ2-2, with 10 bases fitting TRBD2. The CDR3 sequence is 17 residues long. The trim removed 3 bases at V and 6 bases at J, leaving 10 bases unmatched. This CDR3 is CASSFSPGLALPGELFF. The CDR3, as DNA: TGTGCCAGCAGTTTTTCACCGGGACTAGCGTTACCCGGGGAGCTGTTTTTT.

This clonotype was picked up one time. Found in a library prepared for alpha chains, this beta chain is an off-target read, and its abundance has little meaning. This chain joins TRBV7-2 and TRBJ2-1; 12 positions match TRBD2. V shed 4 bases, J shed 9 bases, and the junction held 7 bases outside the gene matches. Germline CDR1 reads SGHTA; CDR2 reads FQGNSA. The CDR3 is 15 amino acids. The CDR3 here is CASSSPGLAGVEQFF. CDR3 DNA: TGTGCCAGCAGCTCACCGGGACTAGCGGGCGTTGAGCAGTTCTTC.

By sample share, this clonotype is medium-sized. Because this beta chain is a stray read in a library intended to capture alpha chains, its abundance should not be given much weight. J is TRBJ1-2 and V is TRBV6-2 or TRBV6-3; no clear D. This CDR3 comprises 12 residues. Deletions cut 8 bases from V and 3 bases from J, with 10 bases between. Germline loops: CDR1 MNHEY, CDR2 SVGEGT. The CDR3 protein is CASGYRDYGYTF. Written as DNA, the CDR3 is TGTGCCAGCGGATACAGAGACTATGGCTACACCTTC.

In its sample, this clonotype ranks as medium-sized. This beta chain was picked up by a library intended for alpha chains and is off target, so its count carries little meaning. V usage is TRBV18 and J usage is TRBJ2-1; TRBD1 might be the D (5 bases). The CDR3 has 15 residues. Trimming stripped 3 bases from V and 0 bases from J, with 9 bases between. In germline, CDR1 is KGHSH, CDR2 LQKENI. As DNA, the CDR3 is TGTGCCAGCTCACCCGACAGTCACTCCTACAATGAGCAGTTCTTC. Its translation is CASSPDSHSYNEQFF.

This clonotype was seen many times. Because the library targeted alpha chains, this beta chain is an off-target read whose size means little. This rearrangement joins TRBV18 to TRBJ2-7; 10 bases match TRBD1. V gave up 5 bases and J gave up 2 bases; unmatched junction bases: 6. CDR3 size: 15 residues. Looked up from germline, CDR1 is KGHSH and CDR2 is LQKENI. This chain's CDR3 is CASSGGQGPPYEQYF. CDR3 bases: TGTGCCAGCTCAGGGGGACAGGGGCCCCCCTACGAGCAGTACTTC.

As for this clonotype: Since a much larger clone is just one base distant, this may be a read error. This beta chain came through as a stray read in a library set up for alpha chains, and its size says little. CDR3 amino acids: CANSLEGEEQYF. DNA for the CDR3: TGTGCCAACAGCTTGGAGGGGGAAGAGCAGTACTTC. The chain employs TRBV5-4 and TRBJ2-7, with D perhaps assigned TRBD1 or TRBD2 (6 bases each). Germline CDR1 SGHNT, CDR2 YYREEE (reference sequence). This CDR3 comprises 12 residues.

By frequency in the sample, this clonotype is medium-sized. Within a library made for alpha chains, this beta chain is off target, and its count is uninformative. V and J are TRBV30 and TRBJ2-7, with no clear D. Trimming removed 8 bases at V and 2 bases at J, with 7 bases between. This CDR3 comprises 10 residues. Germline-derived CDR1 and CDR2 are GTSNPN and SVGIG (reference sequence). Here the CDR3 reads CALGTYEQYF. The CDR3 DNA is TGTGCCCTCGGAACCTACGAGCAGTACTTC.

In its sample, this clonotype was seen many times. Since the library was made to target alpha chains, this beta chain is a stray read and its abundance is not meaningful. The V call is TRBV6-5, the J call TRBJ1-2; TRBD1 aligns across 8 bases. The length of the CDR3 is 14 residues. V was clipped by 6 bases and J by 2 bases; unmatched bases: 5. The germline V gene has CDR1 MNHEY and CDR2 SVGAGI. The CDR3 nucleotides are TGTGCCAGCAGGCCCGGGACAGGAAACTATGGCTACACCTTC. Translated, it gives CASRPGTGNYGYTF.

By proportion, this clonotype is medium-sized. This beta chain came through as a stray read in a library set up for alpha chains, and its size says little. V gene TRBV28 combines with J gene TRBJ1-4; the D is unclear. The CDR3 sequence is 13 residues long. V lost 6 bases to trimming and J lost 0 bases, with 5 bases between them. Per germline, CDR1 MDHEN and CDR2 SYDVKM. The CDR3 loop reads CASRGTTNEKLFF. The CDR3 DNA reads as TGTGCCAGCAGGGGTACAACTAATGAAAAACTGTTTTTT.

This clonotype occurred a few times. A library made for alpha chains picked up this beta chain off target, so its size means little. CDR3 nucleotide sequence: TGTGCCAGCAGTCCCATGGCCATGGACACTGAAGCTTTCTTT. Residues: CASSPMAMDTEAFF. The chain combines TRBV27 with TRBJ1-1; D ambiguous. CDR1 is MNHEY, CDR2 SMNVEV, per germline (reference sequence). This CDR3 contains 14 residues. The V and J ends lost 5 bases and 3 bases respectively, with 13 bases between them.

This clonotype was counted at least ten times. The size of this beta chain means little, since it is a stray read in a library made for alpha chains. The chain uses TRBV29-1 and TRBJ2-7, with unresolved D. V was shortened by 2 bases and J by 7 bases, with 18 bases between the two germline ends. This CDR3 spans 14 amino acids. Germline values: CDR1 SQVTM, CDR2 ANQGSEA. The CDR3 DNA reads as TGCAGCGTTGAAACCTTTCAACTGCCCCGGGAGCAGTACTTC. It translates to CSVETFQLPREQYF.

By sample fraction, this clonotype is medium-sized. This beta chain appears as a stray read in a library generated for alpha chains; its size is not informative. The chain recombines TRBV5-6 with TRBJ2-7; 7 bases map to TRBD1. CDR1 and CDR2 (germline): SGHDT, YYEEEE. This CDR3 has 17 amino acids. J gave up 4 bases and V 1 base, and 14 bases lay outside the gene matches. The CDR3: CASSLRPYRGARYEQYF. Written as DNA, the CDR3 is TGTGCCAGCAGCTTGAGACCCTACAGGGGAGCTAGGTACGAGCAGTACTTC.

This clonotype counts as medium-sized. Because this beta chain is a stray read in a library intended to capture alpha chains, its abundance should not be given much weight. The genes are TRBV20-1 and TRBJ2-1; 11 bases fit TRBD2. The CDR3 consists of 19 residues. The germline CDR1 and CDR2 sequences are DFQATT and SNEGSKA (reference sequence). The V segment lost 5 bases and the J segment 5 bases; nucleotides outside the gene matches: 20. The CDR3 nucleotides are TGCAGTGCTGGGGAGGTGGTGGGTAGCGGGAGGGCAAAAGACAATGAGCAGTTCTTC. This sequence encodes CSAGEVVGSGRAKDNEQFF.